Given below is one T cell receptor beta chain in context. This entry comes from a study of blood T cell repertoires in COVID-19. About the research overall: Samples of COVID-19 (acute and convalescent) were obtained from the United States, Italy and Spain. Sample material is recorded as cDNA or gDNA derived from T cells, B-cell-depleted T cells, or PBMCs.

CDR1 ENHRY and CDR2 SYGVKD come from the germline V gene. The CDR3 sequence is 16 residues long. The ends were cut back, 0 bases at V and 0 bases at J, with 9 bases in the middle. Original processing notes: Using reference gene primer amplification, nucleated cell counts were estimated. The data were produced by immunoSEQ multiplex PCR, yet TCRdb's version contains in-frame clones alone and is incomplete. The DNA was the basis for D and trimming; V, J and clone size are from that table. The repertoire has tens of thousands of clones, 85% to 90% of them found once; the top ten carry 3.5% to 4.5%. The TCR was taken from a man aged 55 to 70 with acute or convalescent COVID-19. The chain is built from TRBV10-3 and TRBJ1-3, with a weak D call TRBD1 (5 bases). Material: peripheral blood. The CDR3 bases are TGTGCCATCAGTGAGTCCCCCGACAGCTCTGGAAACACCATATATTTT. Encoded protein: CAISESPDSSGNTIYF.